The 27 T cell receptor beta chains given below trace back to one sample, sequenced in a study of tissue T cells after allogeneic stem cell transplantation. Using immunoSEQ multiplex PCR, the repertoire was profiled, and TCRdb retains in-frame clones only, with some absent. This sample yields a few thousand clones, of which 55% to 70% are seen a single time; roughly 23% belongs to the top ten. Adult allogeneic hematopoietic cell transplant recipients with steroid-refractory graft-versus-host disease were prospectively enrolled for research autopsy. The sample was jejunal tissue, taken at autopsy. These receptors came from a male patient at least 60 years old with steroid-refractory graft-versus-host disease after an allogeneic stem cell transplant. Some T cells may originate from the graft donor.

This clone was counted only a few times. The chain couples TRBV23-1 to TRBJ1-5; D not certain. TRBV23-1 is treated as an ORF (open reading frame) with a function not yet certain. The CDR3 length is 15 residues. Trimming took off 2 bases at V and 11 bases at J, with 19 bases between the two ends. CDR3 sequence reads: CASSQPPLRRVTQHF. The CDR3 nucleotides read TGCGCCAGCAGTCAACCCCCACTCCGGAGGGTGACCCAGCATTTT.

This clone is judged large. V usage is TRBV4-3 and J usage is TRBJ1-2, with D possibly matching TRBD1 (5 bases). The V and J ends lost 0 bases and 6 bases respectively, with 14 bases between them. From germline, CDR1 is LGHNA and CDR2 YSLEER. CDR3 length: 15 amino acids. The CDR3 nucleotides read TGCGCCAGCAGCCAAGATGAGGGCAGGGTGGATGGCTACACCTTC. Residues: CASSQDEGRVDGYTF.

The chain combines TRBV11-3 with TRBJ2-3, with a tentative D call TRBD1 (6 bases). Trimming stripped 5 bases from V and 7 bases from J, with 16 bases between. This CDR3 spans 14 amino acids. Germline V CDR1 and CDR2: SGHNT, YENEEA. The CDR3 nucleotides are TGTGCCAGCAGCCGGGGCGCAGGGGCCAATACGCAGTATTTT. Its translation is CASSRGAGANTQYF.

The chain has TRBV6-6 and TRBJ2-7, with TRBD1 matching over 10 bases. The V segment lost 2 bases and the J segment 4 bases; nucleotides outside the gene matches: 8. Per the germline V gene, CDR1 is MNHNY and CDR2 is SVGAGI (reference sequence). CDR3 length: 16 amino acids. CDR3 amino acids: CASSYVGQGEAYEQYF. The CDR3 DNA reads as TGTGCCAGCAGTTACGTAGGACAGGGGGAAGCTTACGAGCAGTACTTC.

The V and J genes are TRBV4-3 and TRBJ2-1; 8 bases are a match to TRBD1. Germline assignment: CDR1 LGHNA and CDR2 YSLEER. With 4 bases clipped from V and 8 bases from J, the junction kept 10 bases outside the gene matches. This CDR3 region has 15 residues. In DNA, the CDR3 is TGCGCCAGCAGCCGGGGGACAGGAGCCATCTATGAGCAGTTCTTC. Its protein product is CASSRGTGAIYEQFF.

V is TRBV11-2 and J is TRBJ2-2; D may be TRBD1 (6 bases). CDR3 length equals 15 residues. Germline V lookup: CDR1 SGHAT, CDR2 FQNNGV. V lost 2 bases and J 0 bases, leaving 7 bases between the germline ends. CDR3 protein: CASSLNRANTGELFF. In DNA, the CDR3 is TGTGCCAGCAGCTTAAACAGGGCGAACACCGGGGAGCTGTTTTTT.

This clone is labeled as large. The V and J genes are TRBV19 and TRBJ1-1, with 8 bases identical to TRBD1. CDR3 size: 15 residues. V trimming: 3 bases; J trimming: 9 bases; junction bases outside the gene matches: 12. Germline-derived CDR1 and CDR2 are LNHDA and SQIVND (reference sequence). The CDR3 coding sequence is TGTGCCAGTAGTATTCGGGACAGGCTTCAGGGTCAAGCTTTCTTT. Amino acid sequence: CASSIRDRLQGQAFF.

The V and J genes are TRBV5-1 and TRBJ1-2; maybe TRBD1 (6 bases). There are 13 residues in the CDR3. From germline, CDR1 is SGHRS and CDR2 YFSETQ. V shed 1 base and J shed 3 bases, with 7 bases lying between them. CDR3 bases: TGCGCCAGCAGCTTGAAGGGGGACTATGGCTACACCTTC. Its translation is CASSLKGDYGYTF.

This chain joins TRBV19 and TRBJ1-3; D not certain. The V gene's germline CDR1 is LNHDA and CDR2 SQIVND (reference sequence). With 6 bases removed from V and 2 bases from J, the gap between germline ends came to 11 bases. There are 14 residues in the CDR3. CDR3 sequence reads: CASRGVRTGNTIYF. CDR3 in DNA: TGTGCCAGTAGGGGCGTGAGAACTGGAAACACCATATATTTT. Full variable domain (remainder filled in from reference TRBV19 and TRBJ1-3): DGGITQSPKYLFRKEGQNVTLSCEQNLNHDAMYWYRQDPGQGLRLIYYSQIVNDFQKGDIAEGYSVSREKKESFPLTVTSAQKNPTAFYLCASRGVRTGNTIYFGEGSWLTVV.

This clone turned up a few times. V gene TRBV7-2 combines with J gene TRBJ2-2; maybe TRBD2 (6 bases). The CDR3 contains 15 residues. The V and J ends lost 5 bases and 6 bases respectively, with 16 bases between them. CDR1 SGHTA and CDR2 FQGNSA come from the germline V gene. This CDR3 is CASSPGVGLSGELFF. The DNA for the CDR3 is TGTGCCAGCAGCCCGGGGGTGGGGCTCTCCGGGGAGCTGTTTTTT.

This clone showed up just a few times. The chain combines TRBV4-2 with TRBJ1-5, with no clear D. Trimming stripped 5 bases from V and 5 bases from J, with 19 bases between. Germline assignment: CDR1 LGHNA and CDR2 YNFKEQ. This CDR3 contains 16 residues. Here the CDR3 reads CASSAGKGEGHQPQHF. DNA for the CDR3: TGTGCCAGCAGCGCTGGTAAGGGAGAGGGCCATCAGCCCCAGCATTTT.

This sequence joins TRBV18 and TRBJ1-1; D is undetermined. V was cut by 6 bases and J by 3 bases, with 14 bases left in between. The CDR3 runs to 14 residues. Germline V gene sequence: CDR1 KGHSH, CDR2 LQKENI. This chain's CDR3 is CASSLWTDYTEAFF. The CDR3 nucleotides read TGTGCCAGCTCCCTTTGGACGGACTACACTGAAGCTTTCTTT.

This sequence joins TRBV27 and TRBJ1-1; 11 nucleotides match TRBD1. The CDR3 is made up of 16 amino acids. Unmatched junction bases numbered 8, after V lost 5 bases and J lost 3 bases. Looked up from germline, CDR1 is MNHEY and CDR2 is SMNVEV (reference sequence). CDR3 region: CASSTRTGGRYTEAFF. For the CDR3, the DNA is TGTGCCAGCAGTACCCGGACAGGGGGCCGTTACACTGAAGCTTTCTTT.

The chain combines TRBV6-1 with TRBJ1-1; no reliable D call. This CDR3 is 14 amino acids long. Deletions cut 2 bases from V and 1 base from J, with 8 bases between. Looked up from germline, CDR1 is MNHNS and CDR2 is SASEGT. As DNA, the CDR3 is TGTGCCAGCAGTGAACAGGTACGGAACACTGAAGCTTTCTTT. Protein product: CASSEQVRNTEAFF.

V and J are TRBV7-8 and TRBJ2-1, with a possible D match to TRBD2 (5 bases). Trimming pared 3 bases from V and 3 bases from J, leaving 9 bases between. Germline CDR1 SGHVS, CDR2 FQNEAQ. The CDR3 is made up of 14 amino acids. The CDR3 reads CASSFPAGYNEQFF. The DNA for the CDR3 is TGTGCCAGCAGCTTTCCGGCGGGCTACAATGAGCAGTTCTTC.

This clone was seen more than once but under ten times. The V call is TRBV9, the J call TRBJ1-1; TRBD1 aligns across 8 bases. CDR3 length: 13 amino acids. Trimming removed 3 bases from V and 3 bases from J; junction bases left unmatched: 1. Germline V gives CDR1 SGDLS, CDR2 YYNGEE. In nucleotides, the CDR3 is TGTGCCAGCAGCGCGGGACAGGACACTGAAGCTTTCTTT. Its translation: CASSAGQDTEAFF.

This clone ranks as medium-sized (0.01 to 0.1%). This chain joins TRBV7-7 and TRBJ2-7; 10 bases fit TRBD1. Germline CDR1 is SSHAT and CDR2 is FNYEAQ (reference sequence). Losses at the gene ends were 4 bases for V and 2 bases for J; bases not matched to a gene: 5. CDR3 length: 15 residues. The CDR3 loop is CASSYGQGDTYEQYF. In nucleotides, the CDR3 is TGTGCCAGCAGCTATGGACAGGGGGACACCTACGAGCAGTACTTC.

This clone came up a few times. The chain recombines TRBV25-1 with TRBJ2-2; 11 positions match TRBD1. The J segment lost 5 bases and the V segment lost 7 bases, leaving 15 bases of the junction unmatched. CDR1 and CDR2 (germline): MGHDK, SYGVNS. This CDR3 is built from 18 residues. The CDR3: CASKPPPGQGVLTGELFF. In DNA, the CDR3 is TGTGCCAGCAAACCTCCCCCGGGACAGGGGGTATTGACCGGGGAGCTGTTTTTT.

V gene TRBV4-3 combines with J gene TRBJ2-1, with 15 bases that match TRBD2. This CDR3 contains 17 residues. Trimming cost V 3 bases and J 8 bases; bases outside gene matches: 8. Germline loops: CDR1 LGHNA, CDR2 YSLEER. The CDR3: CASSQEPGTSGGYEQFF. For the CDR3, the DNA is TGCGCCAGCAGCCAGGAACCTGGGACTAGCGGGGGGTATGAGCAGTTCTTC.

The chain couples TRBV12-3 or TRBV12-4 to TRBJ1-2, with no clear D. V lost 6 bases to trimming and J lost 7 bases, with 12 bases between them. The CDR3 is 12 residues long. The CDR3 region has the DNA TGTGCCAGCAGCCTAGGTCTGCTTGGCTACACCTTC. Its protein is CASSLGLLGYTF.

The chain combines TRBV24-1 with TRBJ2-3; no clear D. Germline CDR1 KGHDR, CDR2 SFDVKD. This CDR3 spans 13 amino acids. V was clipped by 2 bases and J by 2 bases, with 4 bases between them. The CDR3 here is CATSDSSTDTQYF. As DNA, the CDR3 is TGTGCCACCAGTGATTCATCCACAGATACGCAGTATTTT.

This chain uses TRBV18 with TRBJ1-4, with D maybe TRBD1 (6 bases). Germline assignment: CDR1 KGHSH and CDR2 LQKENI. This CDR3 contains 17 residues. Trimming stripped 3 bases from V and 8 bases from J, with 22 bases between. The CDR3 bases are TGTGCCAGCTCACCGACGGCCGGGGCAGGGGAGAACGAAAAACTGTTTTTT. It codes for CASSPTAGAGENEKLFF.

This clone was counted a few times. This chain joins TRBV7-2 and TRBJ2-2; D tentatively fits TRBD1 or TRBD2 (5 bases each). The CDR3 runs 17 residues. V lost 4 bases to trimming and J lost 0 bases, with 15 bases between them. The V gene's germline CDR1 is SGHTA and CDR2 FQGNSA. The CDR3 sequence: CASSSPRGGANTGELFF. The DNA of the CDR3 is TGTGCCAGCAGCTCCCCGAGGGGTGGGGCGAACACCGGGGAGCTGTTTTTT.

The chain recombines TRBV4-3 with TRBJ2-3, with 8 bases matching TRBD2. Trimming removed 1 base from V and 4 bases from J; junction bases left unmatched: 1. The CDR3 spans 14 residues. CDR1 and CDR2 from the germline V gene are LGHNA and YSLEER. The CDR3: CASSQVGGADTQYF. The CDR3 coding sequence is TGCGCCAGCAGCCAAGTCGGGGGGGCAGATACGCAGTATTTT.

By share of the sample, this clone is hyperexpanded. DNA for the CDR3: TGTGCCAGTAGTATCACCGTGGGCGACACTAGATATGGCTACACCTTC. It encodes CASSITVGDTRYGYTF. The chain carries TRBV19 and TRBJ1-2, with unresolved D. V lost 3 bases, J lost 5 bases, and 19 bases lay in between. The germline V gene encodes CDR1 LNHDA and CDR2 SQIVND (reference sequence). The CDR3 has 16 amino acids.

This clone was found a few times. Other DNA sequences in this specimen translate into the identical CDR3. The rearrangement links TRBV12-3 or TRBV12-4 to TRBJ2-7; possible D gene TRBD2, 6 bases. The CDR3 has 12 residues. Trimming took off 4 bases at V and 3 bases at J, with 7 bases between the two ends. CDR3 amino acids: CASSSGGYEQYF. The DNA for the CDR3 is TGTGCCAGCAGTTCCGGGGGCTACGAGCAGTACTTC.

The DNA of the CDR3 is TGTGCCAGCTCACCAGGGAAGAACTATGGCTACACCTTC. This translates into CASSPGKNYGYTF. The J gene is TRBJ1-2, the V gene TRBV18; the D is unclear. Between the trimmed V and J ends, which lost 2 bases and 2 bases, there was a span of 6 bases. Germline V CDR1 and CDR2: KGHSH, LQKENI. The CDR3 totals 13 residues.